This T cell receptor (beta chain) was identified in a study of CD8 T cells in Susac syndrome. V gave up 0 bases and J gave up 4 bases; unmatched junction bases: 2. CDR1 and CDR2 from the germline V gene are SNHLY and FYNNEI. There are 14 residues in the CDR3. About 0.5 to 1 ug RNA was reverse transcribed with random hexamers. TCRdb reanalysed the immunoSEQ multiplex PCR reads using MiXCR and keeps one entry per CDR3 protein. The repertoire includes about 71,000 distinct CDR3 sequences, just over 95% of them detected once, and more than 0.09% sits in the top ten. The study sequenced TCR beta in blood CD8+ and CD4+ T cells.

This receptor was taken from a human donor with multiple sclerosis. Specimen: CD4+ T cells from PBMCs. The V call is TRBV2, the J call TRBJ1-2; 7 bases are a match to TRBD1. The CDR3 region is CASSEAGGSYGYTF. In nucleotides, the CDR3 is TGTGCCAGCAGTGAAGCAGGGGGCAGCTATGGCTACACCTTC.